This T cell receptor beta chain was recovered during a study of early T cells in non-severe SARS-CoV-2 infection. Study at large: The authors sequenced bulk RNA from unsorted whole blood, leaving chains unpaired.

Unique molecular identifiers (one per individual cDNA molecule) were attached. TCRdb independently ran MiXCR on the 5' RACE reads; one entry per CDR3 protein. This sample has 100,000 to 120,000 distinct CDR3 sequences, with approximately 12% found just once. Study-wide results and limits: Using VDJdb, the matching emphasized anti-spike CD8 responses while missing private and CD4 specificities.

Concerning this clonotype itself: Antigen unknown.

V lost 5 bases to trimming and J lost 5 bases, with 18 bases between them. The CDR3 covers 16 residues. Germline-derived CDR1 and CDR2 are SGHTA and FQGNSA. The sequence was collected from an adult who was a healthcare worker with PCR-confirmed SARS-CoV-2 infection or an uninfected control (not recorded which). The J gene is TRBJ1-4, the V gene TRBV7-2; possible D gene TRBD1, 5 bases. The sequenced sample was whole blood, obtained at baseline. The CDR3 protein is CASSLTLGAPNEKLFF. The CDR3 DNA sequence: TGTGCCAGCAGCCTGACCCTAGGGGCGCCGAATGAAAAACTGTTTTTT.